This T cell receptor (beta chain) was recorded in a study of blood T cells in healthy people across ages. V was clipped by 8 bases and J by 0 bases, with 8 bases between them. Looked up from germline, CDR1 is MNHEY and CDR2 is SVGEGT. This CDR3 has 13 residues. Peripheral blood was drawn, about 9.7 milliliters per donor. In each sample, at least 6.5 million PBMCs were isolated. Total RNA amounts of at least 5 micrograms were extracted per sample. This clonotype has just a few counts. It was with a sample-barcoded 5' primer and a J-beta primer mix that a second PCR of roughly 6 to 11 cycles was run. A template-switch adaptor containing 12 random nucleotides labeled each cDNA molecule. Each CDR3 protein gets one entry after TCRdb re-called the 5' RACE reads with MiXCR. The sample carries fewer than 2 million distinct CDR3 sequences, about 39% recorded once.

The clonotype originates from a human donor in good health. Sequenced input: blood. The chain carries TRBV6-2 or TRBV6-3 and TRBJ1-5, with no clear D. In DNA form, the CDR3 reads TGTGCCAGCGGGAGATATAGCAATCAGCCCCAGCATTTT. Translated, it gives CASGRYSNQPQHF.